One and the same sample provided the 6 T cell receptor beta chains below, sequenced in a study of blood T cells in healthy people across ages. Combining a sample-barcoded 5' primer with a J-beta primer mix, a second PCR ran for 7 to 11 cycles. MiXCR, run by TCRdb on the 5' RACE reads, gives a single entry per CDR3 protein. The profile shows hundreds of thousands of distinct CDR3 sequences, over 40% of them singletons. The sample consisted of blood. The source is a woman older than 75 in good health.

This clonotype was seen repeatedly, ten times or more. J is TRBJ2-1 and V is TRBV3-1; no reliable D call. Germline V gives CDR1 LGHDT, CDR2 YNNKEL (reference sequence). V lost 4 bases to trimming and J lost 8 bases, with 9 bases between them. This CDR3 spans 12 amino acids. In DNA form, the CDR3 reads TGTGCCAGCAGCCGGGCCTGGGATGAGCAGTTCTTC. This gives the protein CASSRAWDEQFF.

The V gene is TRBV7-9, the J gene TRBJ2-7; D might be TRBD2 (5 bases). The CDR3 is made up of 15 amino acids. Germline loops: CDR1 SEHNR, CDR2 FQNEAQ (reference sequence). Trimming removed 5 bases at V and 2 bases at J, with 16 bases between. As DNA, the CDR3 is TGTGCCAGCAGCGAATTAGCGAGCCCTGCCTACGAGCAGTACTTC. Its translation: CASSELASPAYEQYF.

This sequence joins TRBV28 and TRBJ1-2, with D perhaps TRBD1 (5 bases). The CDR3 sequence is 12 residues long. V lost 10 bases and J lost 4, with 13 bases in between. Germline V lookup: CDR1 MDHEN, CDR2 SYDVKM. The CDR3 loop is CANQGSGYGYTF. The CDR3 nucleotides read TGTGCCAACCAGGGTTCTGGCTATGGCTACACCTTC.

Note on this clonotype: Given a much more abundant clone one base away, this may be a read error. The chain combines TRBV7-2 with TRBJ2-1; TRBD1 aligns across 7 bases. This CDR3 spans 15 amino acids. The ends lost 2 bases at V and 9 bases at J; junction bases unmatched: 10. CDR1 SGHTA and CDR2 FQGNSA come from the germline V gene. Here the CDR3 DNA reads TGTGCCAGCAGCTTAACGCTGACAGGGACCCTTGAGCAGTTCTTC. Its protein is CASSLTLTGTLEQFF.

The J gene is TRBJ1-6, the V gene TRBV20-1; tentative D call: TRBD1 (5 bases). The V and J ends lost 0 bases and 8 bases respectively, with 14 bases between them. CDR3 length: 15 residues. Germline CDR1 and CDR2: DFQATT and SNEGSKA (reference sequence). The CDR3 nucleotides read TGCAGTGCTAGAGATCAGGGAAGGGTATATTCACCCCTCCACTTT. This encodes CSARDQGRVYSPLHF.

The chain joins TRBV6-5 to TRBJ1-2; 7 positions match TRBD1. Germline CDR1 and CDR2: MNHEY and SVGAGI. The junction had 5 bases not matched to a gene; V was cut back by 5 bases and J by 5 bases. The CDR3 consists of 13 residues. CDR3 region: CASSDRAGYGYTF. The DNA for the CDR3 is TGTGCCAGCAGTGACAGGGCCGGGTATGGCTACACCTTC.